This T cell receptor (beta chain) appears in the sequencing data of a study of blood T cells in healthy people across ages. This clonotype has a count of ten or more. The antigen remains unidentified. Study-wide results and limits: Age advanced and TCR beta diversity per million T cells fell, roughly linearly.

After removal of 4 bases from V and 5 bases from J, the junction contained 11 bases not matched to a gene. The CDR3 runs 17 residues. Germline values: CDR1 LGHDT, CDR2 YNNKEL (reference sequence). Next came a second PCR, run for about 6 to 11 cycles, which used a sample-barcoded 5' primer along with a J-beta primer mix. The template-switch adaptor was a 5' adaptor with 12 random nucleotides. It tagged each cDNA molecule. A minimum of 2.5 million CDR3-containing paired-end reads was obtained for each sample. TCRdb re-derived calls from the 5' RACE reads in MiXCR, one entry per CDR3 protein. The sample lists 630,000 or so distinct CDR3 sequences; roughly 30% were seen once. Isolation of PBMCs gave at least 6 million cells per sample.

What was sequenced was blood. The J gene is TRBJ2-7, the V gene TRBV3-1; 13 bases are a match to TRBD2. The clonotype comes from a woman older than 75 in good health. The CDR3 is CASSRKTSGGLRDEQYF. As DNA, the CDR3 is TGTGCCAGCAGCCGAAAGACTAGCGGGGGGCTCAGGGACGAGCAGTACTTC.